A selection of T cell receptor beta chains follows, all from one sample in a study of glioma-infiltrating T cells after dendritic cell vaccination. Assay used: immunoSEQ multiplex PCR; TCRdb lists only in-frame clones, some missing. The sample comprises 80,000 to 100,000 clones, about 80% of which are singletons, and almost 6% rests with the top ten. Sequenced here: blood, sampled before dendritic cell vaccination. All receptors come from a human donor with glioblastoma. The CDR3 runs from the conserved cysteine through the conserved F or W. Fields, in order: V gene, J gene, CDR3 protein.

TRBV7-6	TRBJ2-7	CASSRGQGPEQYF
TRBV5-1	TRBJ2-1	CASSHGTLSSYNEQFF
TRBV5-1	TRBJ1-2	CASSRGQGGEDYTF
TRBV9	TRBJ1-4	CASSARGGWRGPSLATNEKLFF
TRBV28	TRBJ2-1	CASSSSGNNEQFF
TRBV5-1	TRBJ2-2	CASRGRGLMAGELFF
TRBV29-1	TRBJ2-3	CSVELASGASTDTQYF
TRBV5-1	TRBJ2-7	CASSSTRGTSGPAYEQYF
TRBV10-3	TRBJ1-2	CAITGTQGPNYGYTF
TRBV28	TRBJ2-7	CASRTGVLGGWYEQYF
TRBV6-5	TRBJ1-2	CASSYSTGEVYGYTF
TRBV27	TRBJ2-7	CASGERNTYEQYF
TRBV5-1	TRBJ1-2	CASSPSFEGYGYTF
TRBV7-6	TRBJ1-5	CASSAIGGGRGNQPQHF
TRBV2	TRBJ2-3	CASSEVRGTDTQYF
TRBV6-1	TRBJ2-7	CASRSGAGEPYEQYF
TRBV6-1	TRBJ1-5	CASSEVEINQPQHF
TRBV5-1	TRBJ2-7	CASSLGLGGYEQYF
TRBV5-4	TRBJ1-2	CASSWGGLNSPGYTF
TRBV5-1	TRBJ2-7	CASSLTGTGAYEQYF
TRBV21-1	TRBJ1-1	CASSKESPQGGNTEAFF
TRBV30	TRBJ1-6	CAWSVGGDSPLHF
TRBV4-2	TRBJ1-1	CASSPGTGVDTEAFF
TRBV7-9	TRBJ2-7	CASSHRAAYEQYF
TRBV12-5	TRBJ1-2	CASGLPKTGTGYGYTF
TRBV6-5	TRBJ1-6	CASSYGRPGSPLHF
TRBV5-4	TRBJ2-3	CASSSMQGTLTDTQYF
TRBV19	TRBJ1-2	CASSPPGTGNYGYTF
TRBV10-1	TRBJ1-2	CASRPPLRGHFRMRGYTF
TRBV7-9	TRBJ1-3	CASSAGTGVFISSGNTIYF
TRBV7-9	TRBJ1-3	CASSRTTGTGANTIYF
TRBV7-6	TRBJ2-7	CASSPIGLAGVKEQYF
TRBV10-3	TRBJ2-5	CAISARGTSQETQYF
TRBV19	TRBJ1-5	CASSRAGVNSIGQPQHF
TRBV25-1	TRBJ1-2	CASSLGQMTGYTF
TRBV5-1	TRBJ2-5	CASSLAQLVETQYF
TRBV19	TRBJ1-2	CASISSSTPYGYTF
TRBV10-3	TRBJ1-1	CAISETLWEGTEAFF
TRBV6-1	TRBJ2-3	CASSLGLAGTDTQYF
TRBV18	TRBJ1-4	CASSPPLLEKLFF
TRBV19	TRBJ1-5	CASSISGGWRVNQPQHF